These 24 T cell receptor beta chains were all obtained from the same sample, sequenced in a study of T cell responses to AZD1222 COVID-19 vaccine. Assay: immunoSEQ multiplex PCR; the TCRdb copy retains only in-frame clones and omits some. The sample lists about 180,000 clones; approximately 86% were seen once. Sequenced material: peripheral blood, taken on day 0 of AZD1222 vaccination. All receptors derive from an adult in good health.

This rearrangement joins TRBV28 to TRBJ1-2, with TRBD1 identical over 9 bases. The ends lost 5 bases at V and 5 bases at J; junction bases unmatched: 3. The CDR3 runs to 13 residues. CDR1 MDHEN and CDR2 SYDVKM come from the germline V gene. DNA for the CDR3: TGTGCCAGCAGTCCCGGGACAGGGTATGGCTACACCTTC. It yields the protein CASSPGTGYGYTF.

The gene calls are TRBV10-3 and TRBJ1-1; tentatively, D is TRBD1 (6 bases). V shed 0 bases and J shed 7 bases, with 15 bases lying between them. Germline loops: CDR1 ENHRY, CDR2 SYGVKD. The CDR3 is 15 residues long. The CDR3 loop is CAISESGGDKGEAFF. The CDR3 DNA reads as TGTGCCATCAGTGAGTCGGGTGGGGACAAGGGTGAAGCTTTCTTT.

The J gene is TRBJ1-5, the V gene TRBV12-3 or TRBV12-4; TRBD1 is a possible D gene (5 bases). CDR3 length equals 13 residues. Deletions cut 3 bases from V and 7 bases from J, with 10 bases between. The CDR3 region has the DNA TGTGCCAGCAGTTTGCTGGGGGGACAGCCCCAGCATTTT. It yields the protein CASSLLGGQPQHF.

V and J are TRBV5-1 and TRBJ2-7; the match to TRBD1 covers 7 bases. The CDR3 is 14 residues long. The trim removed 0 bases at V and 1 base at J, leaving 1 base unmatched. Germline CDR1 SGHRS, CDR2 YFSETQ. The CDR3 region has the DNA TGCGCCAGCAGCTTGGGGGACAGATCCTACGAGCAGTACTTC. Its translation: CASSLGDRSYEQYF.

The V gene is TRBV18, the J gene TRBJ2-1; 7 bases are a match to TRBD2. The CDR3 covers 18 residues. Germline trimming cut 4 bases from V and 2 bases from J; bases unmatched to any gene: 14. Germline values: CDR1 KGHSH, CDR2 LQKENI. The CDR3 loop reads CASSHGSGLNTPYNEQFF. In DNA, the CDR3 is TGTGCCAGCTCACACGGGTCGGGACTAAATACCCCCTACAATGAGCAGTTCTTC.

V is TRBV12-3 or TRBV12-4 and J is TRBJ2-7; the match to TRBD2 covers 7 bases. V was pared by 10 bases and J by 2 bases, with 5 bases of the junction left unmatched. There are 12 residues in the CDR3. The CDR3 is CAIGEGPYEQYF. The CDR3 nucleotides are TGTGCCATCGGGGAGGGGCCCTACGAGCAGTACTTC.

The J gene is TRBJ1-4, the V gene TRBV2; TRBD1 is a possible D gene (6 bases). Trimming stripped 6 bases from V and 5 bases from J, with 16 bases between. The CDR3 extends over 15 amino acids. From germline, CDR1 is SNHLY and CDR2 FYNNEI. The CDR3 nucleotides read TGTGCCAGCAGCCCCGAGGGGGGGCGAAATGAAAAACTGTTTTTT. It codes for CASSPEGGRNEKLFF.

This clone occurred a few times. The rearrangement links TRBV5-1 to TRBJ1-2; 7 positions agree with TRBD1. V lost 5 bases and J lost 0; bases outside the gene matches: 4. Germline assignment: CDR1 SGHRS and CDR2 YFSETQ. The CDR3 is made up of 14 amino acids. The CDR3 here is CASRLTGSNYGYTF. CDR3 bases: TGCGCCAGCAGACTGACAGGGTCTAACTATGGCTACACCTTC.

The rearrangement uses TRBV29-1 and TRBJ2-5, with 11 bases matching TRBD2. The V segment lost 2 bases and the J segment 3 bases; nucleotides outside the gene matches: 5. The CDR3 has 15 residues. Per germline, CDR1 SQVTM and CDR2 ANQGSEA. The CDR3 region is CSVELAGGDKETQYF. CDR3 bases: TGCAGCGTTGAACTAGCGGGGGGCGATAAAGAGACCCAGTACTTC.

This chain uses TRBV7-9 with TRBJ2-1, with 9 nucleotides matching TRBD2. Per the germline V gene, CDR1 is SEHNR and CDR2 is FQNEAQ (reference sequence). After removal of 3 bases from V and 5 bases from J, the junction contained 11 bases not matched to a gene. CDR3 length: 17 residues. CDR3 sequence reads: CASSFPQASGAHNEQFF. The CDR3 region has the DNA TGTGCCAGCAGCTTTCCGCAGGCTAGCGGGGCCCACAATGAGCAGTTCTTC.

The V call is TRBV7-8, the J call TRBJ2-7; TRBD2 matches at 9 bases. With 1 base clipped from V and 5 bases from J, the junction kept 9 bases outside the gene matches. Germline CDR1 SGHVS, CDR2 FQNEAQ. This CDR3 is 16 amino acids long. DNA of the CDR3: TGTGCCAGCAGCTTAGATGATCTAGCGGGAATGGACGAGCAGTACTTC. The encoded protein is CASSLDDLAGMDEQYF.

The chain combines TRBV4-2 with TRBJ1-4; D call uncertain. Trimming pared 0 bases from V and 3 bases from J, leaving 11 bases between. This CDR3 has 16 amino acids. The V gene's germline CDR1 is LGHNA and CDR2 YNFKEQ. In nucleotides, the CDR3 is TGTGCCAGCAGCCAAGATACGGCAGCTCCTAATGAAAAACTGTTTTTT. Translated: CASSQDTAAPNEKLFF.

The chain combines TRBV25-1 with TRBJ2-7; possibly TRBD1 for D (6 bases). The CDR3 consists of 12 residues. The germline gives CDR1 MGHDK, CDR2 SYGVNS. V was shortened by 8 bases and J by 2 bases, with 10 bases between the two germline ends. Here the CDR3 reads CASSRTAYEQYF. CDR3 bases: TGTGCCAGCTCCAGGACAGCCTACGAGCAGTACTTC.

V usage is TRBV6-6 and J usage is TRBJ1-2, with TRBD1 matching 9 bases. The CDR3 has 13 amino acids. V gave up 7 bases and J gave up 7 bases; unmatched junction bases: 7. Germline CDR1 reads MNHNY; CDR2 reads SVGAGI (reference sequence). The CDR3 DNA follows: TGTGCCAGCACCCCGACAGGGGGAGGTGGCTACACCTTC. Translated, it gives CASTPTGGGGYTF.

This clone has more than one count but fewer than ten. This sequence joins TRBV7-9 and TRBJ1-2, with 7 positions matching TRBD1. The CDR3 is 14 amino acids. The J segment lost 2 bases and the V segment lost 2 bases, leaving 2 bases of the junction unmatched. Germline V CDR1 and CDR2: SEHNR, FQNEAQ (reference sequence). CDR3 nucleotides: TGTGCCAGCAGCTTAAGCAGGGGGAACTATGGCTACACCTTC. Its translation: CASSLSRGNYGYTF.

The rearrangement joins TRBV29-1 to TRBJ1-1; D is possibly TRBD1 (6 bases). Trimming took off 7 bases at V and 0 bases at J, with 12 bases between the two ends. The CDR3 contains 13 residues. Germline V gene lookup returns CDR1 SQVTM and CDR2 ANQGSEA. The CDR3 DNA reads TGCAGCGCCGTGGACAGAATGAACACTGAAGCTTTCTTT. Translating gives CSAVDRMNTEAFF. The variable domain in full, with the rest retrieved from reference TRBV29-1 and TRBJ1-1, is SAVISQKPSRDICQRGTSLTIQCQVDSQVTMMFWYRQQPGQSLTLIATANQGSEATYESGFVIDKFPISRPNLTFSTLTVSNMSPEDSSIYLCSAVDRMNTEAFFGQGTRLTVV.

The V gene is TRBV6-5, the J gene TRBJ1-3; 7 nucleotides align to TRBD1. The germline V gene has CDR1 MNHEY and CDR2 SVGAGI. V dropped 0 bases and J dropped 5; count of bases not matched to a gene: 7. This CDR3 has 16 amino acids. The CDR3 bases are TGTGCCAGCAGTTACTCCGGGACAGTCACAAGAAACACCATATATTTT. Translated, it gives CASSYSGTVTRNTIYF.

CDR3: CATGLAGTYEQYF. CDR3 DNA: TGTGCCACCGGACTAGCGGGGACCTACGAGCAGTACTTC. The gene calls are TRBV28 and TRBJ2-7, with 12 nucleotides matching TRBD2. Germline CDR1 MDHEN, CDR2 SYDVKM. Trimming cost V 10 bases and J 2 bases; bases outside gene matches: 3. The CDR3 length is 13 residues.

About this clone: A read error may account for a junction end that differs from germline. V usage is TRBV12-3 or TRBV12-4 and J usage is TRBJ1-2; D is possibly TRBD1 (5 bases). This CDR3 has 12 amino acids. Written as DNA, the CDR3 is TGTGCCAGCAGTTTACATCGAGGGGCCTCTCTCTTC. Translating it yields CASSLHRGASLF.

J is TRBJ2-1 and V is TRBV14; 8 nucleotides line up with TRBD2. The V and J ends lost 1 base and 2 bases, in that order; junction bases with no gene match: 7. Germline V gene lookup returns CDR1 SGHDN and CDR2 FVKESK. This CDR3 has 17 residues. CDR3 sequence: CASSQVGGSGAYNEQFF. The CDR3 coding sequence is TGTGCCAGCAGCCAAGTCGGGGGTAGCGGGGCCTACAATGAGCAGTTCTTC. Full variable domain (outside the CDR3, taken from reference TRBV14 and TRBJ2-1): EAGVTQFPSHSVIEKGQTVTLRCDPISGHDNLYWYRRVMGKEIKFLLHFVKESKQDESGMPNNRFLAERTGGTYSTLKVQPAELEDSGVYFCASSQVGGSGAYNEQFFGPGTRLTVL.

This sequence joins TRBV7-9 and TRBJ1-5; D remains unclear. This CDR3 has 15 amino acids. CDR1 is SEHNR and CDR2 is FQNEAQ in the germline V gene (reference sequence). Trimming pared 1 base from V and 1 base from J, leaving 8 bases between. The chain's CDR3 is CASSLEPPSNQPQHF. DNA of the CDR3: TGTGCCAGCAGCTTAGAACCCCCCAGCAATCAGCCCCAGCATTTT.

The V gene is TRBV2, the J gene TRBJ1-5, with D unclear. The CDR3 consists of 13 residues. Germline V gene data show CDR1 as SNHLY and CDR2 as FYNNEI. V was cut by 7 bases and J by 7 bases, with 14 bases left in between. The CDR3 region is CASKETGNQPQHF. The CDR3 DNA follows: TGTGCCAGCAAAGAGACCGGGAACCAGCCCCAGCATTTT.

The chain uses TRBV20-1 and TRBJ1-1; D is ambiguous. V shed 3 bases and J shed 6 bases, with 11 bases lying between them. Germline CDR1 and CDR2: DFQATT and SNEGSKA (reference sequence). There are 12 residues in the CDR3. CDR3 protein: CSASIRVAEAFF. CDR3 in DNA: TGCAGTGCTAGTATCCGCGTGGCTGAAGCTTTCTTT.

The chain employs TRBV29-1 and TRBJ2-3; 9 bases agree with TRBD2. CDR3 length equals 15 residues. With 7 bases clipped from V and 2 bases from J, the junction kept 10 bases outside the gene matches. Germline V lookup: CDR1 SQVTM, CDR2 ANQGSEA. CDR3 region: CSAPPLAGITDTQYF. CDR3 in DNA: TGCAGCGCGCCACCTCTAGCGGGGATCACAGATACGCAGTATTTT.